The 8 T cell receptor beta chains below all came from one sample that was sequenced in a study of neurological immune-mediated disorders. Time point defined: longitudinal time-point 3. TCRdb processed the 5' RACE reads anew with MiXCR; each CDR3 protein has one entry. Among 84,000 or so distinct CDR3 sequences listed, approximately 4.6% were seen once. Sequencing was performed on PBMCs. These receptors were collected from a woman aged 55-69 years with multiple sclerosis.

This clonotype appeared many times. The chain uses TRBV5-1 and TRBJ2-7; 7 bases line up with TRBD1. V dropped 4 bases and J dropped 4; count of bases not matched to a gene: 8. The CDR3 is 14 amino acids. CDR1 and CDR2 (germline): SGHRS, YFSETQ. DNA for the CDR3: TGCGCCAGCAGCCTAACACAACAGGGGTACGAGCAGTACTTC. It specifies CASSLTQQGYEQYF. The variable domain in full, completed from reference TRBV5-1 and TRBJ2-7, reads KAGVTQTPRYLIKTRGQQVTLSCSPISGHRSVSWYQQTPGQGLQFLFEYFSETQRNKGNFPGRFSGRQFSNSRSEMNVSTLELGDSALYLCASSLTQQGYEQYFGPGTRLTVT.

This clonotype came up many times. The chain is built from TRBV6-1 and TRBJ2-7; 8 nucleotides match TRBD1. The CDR3 extends over 14 amino acids. The trim removed 8 bases at V and 2 bases at J, leaving 8 bases unmatched. Germline values: CDR1 MNHNS, CDR2 SASEGT. CDR3 in amino acids: CASDRGRATYEQYF. CDR3 DNA: TGTGCCAGCGACAGGGGAAGGGCAACCTACGAGCAGTACTTC.

This clonotype has ten or more counts. V and J are TRBV27 and TRBJ1-1; tentative D call: TRBD1 (5 bases). Germline lookup yields CDR1 MNHEY and CDR2 SMNVEV (reference sequence). The CDR3 loop spans 14 amino acids. V lost 3 bases to trimming and J lost 4 bases, with 12 bases between them. The CDR3 coding sequence is TGTGCCAGCAGTTTGGGGGTTTTTGGCACTGAAGCTTTCTTT. Amino acid sequence: CASSLGVFGTEAFF.

This clonotype occurred many times. This rearrangement joins TRBV24-1 to TRBJ2-1, with 11 bases identical to TRBD2. Germline CDR1 reads KGHDR; CDR2 reads SFDVKD. Trimming took 4 bases from V and 4 from J; bases not matched to a gene: 5. This CDR3 is 16 amino acids long. CDR3: CATSDATSGAYNEQFF. For the CDR3, the DNA is TGTGCCACCAGTGACGCGACTAGCGGGGCTTACAATGAGCAGTTCTTC.

This clonotype was detected many times. The V gene is TRBV4-1, the J gene TRBJ2-1; no clear D gene. The CDR3 loop spans 12 amino acids. The V and J ends lost 3 bases and 2 bases respectively, with 2 bases between them. CDR1 MGHRA and CDR2 YSYEKL come from the germline V gene. In nucleotides, the CDR3 is TGCGCCAGCAGCCAGCCCTACAATGAGCAGTTCTTC. Amino acids: CASSQPYNEQFF.

This clonotype was picked up many times. The chain joins TRBV10-3 to TRBJ1-2, with 8 bases lining up with TRBD1. Germline-derived CDR1 and CDR2 are ENHRY and SYGVKD. The length of the CDR3 is 14 residues. With V trimmed by 6 bases and J by 5 bases, 8 bases remained unmatched. This CDR3 reads CAIRTDRGIYGYTF. The DNA of the CDR3 is TGTGCCATCAGGACCGACAGGGGAATTTATGGCTACACCTTC.

This clonotype has ten or more counts. This chain uses TRBV28 with TRBJ2-4, with a tentative D call TRBD1 (6 bases). CDR3 length equals 15 residues. CDR1 and CDR2 (germline): MDHEN, SYDVKM. With 7 bases removed from V and 3 bases from J, the gap between germline ends came to 16 bases. CDR3 sequence (DNA): TGTGCCAGCAACTCAGGGGTTCTCGGCAAAAACATTCAGTACTTC. Translating gives CASNSGVLGKNIQYF.

This clonotype was seen ten or more times. The chain couples TRBV25-1 to TRBJ1-1; TRBD1 is a possible D gene (6 bases). Trimming took 5 bases from V and 5 from J, leaving 12 bases between them. Per germline, CDR1 MGHDK and CDR2 SYGVNS. This CDR3 has 13 residues. DNA for the CDR3: TGTGCCAGCAGTACAGGGCCAGGAACTGAAGCTTTCTTT. Protein product: CASSTGPGTEAFF.